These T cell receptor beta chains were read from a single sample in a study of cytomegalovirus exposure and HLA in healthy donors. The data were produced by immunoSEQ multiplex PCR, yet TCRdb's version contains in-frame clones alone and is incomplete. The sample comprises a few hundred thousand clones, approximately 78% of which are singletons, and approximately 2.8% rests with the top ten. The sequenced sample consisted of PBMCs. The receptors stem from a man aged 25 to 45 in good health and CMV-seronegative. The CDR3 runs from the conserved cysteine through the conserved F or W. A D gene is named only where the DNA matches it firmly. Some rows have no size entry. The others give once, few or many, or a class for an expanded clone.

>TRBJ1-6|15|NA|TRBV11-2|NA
TGTGCCAGCAAACTAGGGTCCTCCTATAATTCACCCCTCCACTTT
CASKLGSSYNSPLHF
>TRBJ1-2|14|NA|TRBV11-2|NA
TGTGCCAGCAGCCTCATGGAGGTCCGCTATGGCTACACCTTC
CASSLMEVRYGYTF
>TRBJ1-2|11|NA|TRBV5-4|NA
TGTGCCAGCAGCTTTTTATATGGCTACACCTTC
CASSFLYGYTF
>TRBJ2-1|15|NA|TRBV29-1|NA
TGCAGCGCGGGGGGAGGAGGGGGGGCCAGAAATGAGCAGTTCTTC
CSAGGGGGARNEQFF
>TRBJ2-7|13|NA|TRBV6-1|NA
TGTGCCAGCAGTGGAGGACATTCCTACGAGCAGTACTTC
CASSGGHSYEQYF
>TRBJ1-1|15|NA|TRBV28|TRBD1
TGTGCCAGCAGGTTCTCCGGGACAGGGATCACTGAAGCTTTCTTT
CASRFSGTGITEAFF
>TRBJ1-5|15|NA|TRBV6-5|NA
TGTGCCAGCAGGGGGACAACCGTTAGCAATCAGCCCCAGCATTTT
CASRGTTVSNQPQHF
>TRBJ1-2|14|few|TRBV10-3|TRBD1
TGTGCCATCAGTGCTGGGACAGGCTTTTATGGCTACACCTTC
CAISAGTGFYGYTF
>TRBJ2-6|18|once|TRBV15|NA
TGTGCCACCAGCAGAGATCTCGGGTCGAGGTCTGGGGCCAACGTCCTGACTTTC
CATSRDLGSRSGANVLTF
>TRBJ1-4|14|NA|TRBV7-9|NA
TGTTCCAGCAGCTTAACACAGGGTGAAGAAAAACTGTTTTTT
CSSSLTQGEEKLFF
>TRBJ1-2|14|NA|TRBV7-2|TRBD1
TGTGCCAGCAGCTTCCCCGGGACAGTCTATGGCTACACCTTC
CASSFPGTVYGYTF
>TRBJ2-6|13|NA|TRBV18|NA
TGTGCCAGCTCACCGAGTGGGGCCAACGTCCTGACTTTC
CASSPSGANVLTF
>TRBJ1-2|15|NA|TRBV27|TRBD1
TGTGCCAGCAGTTTGGGACAGGGAAGTACCTATGGCTACACCTTC
CASSLGQGSTYGYTF
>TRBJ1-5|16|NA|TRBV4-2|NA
TGTGCCAGCAGCCAAGAAGAAACAGGGTTCGGTCAGCCCCAGCATTTT
CASSQEETGFGQPQHF
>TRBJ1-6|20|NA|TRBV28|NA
TGTGCCAGCAGTTTATGCCGGGACTGGGGTTTTGCCAATTGTAATTCACCCCTCCACTTT
CASSLCRDWGFANCNSPLHF
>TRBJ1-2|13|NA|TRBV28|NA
TGTGCCAGCAGCCTGACAGGCCCCTATGGCTACACCTTC
CASSLTGPYGYTF
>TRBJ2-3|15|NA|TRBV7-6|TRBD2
TGTGCCAGCAGCTCCCGGGAGGGGAACACAGATACGCAGTATTTT
CASSSREGNTDTQYF
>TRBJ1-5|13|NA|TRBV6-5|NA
TGTGCCAGCAGGCAGGGGCTCAATCAGCCCCAGCATTTT
CASRQGLNQPQHF
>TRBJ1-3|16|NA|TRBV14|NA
TGTGCCAGCAGCCACCTCAGGCAGATTTCCGGAAACACCATATATTTT
CASSHLRQISGNTIYF
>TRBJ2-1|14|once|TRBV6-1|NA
TGTGCCAGCACCGGGGACAACAAATACAATGAGCAGTTCTTC
CASTGDNKYNEQFF
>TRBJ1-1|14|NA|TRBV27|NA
TGTGCCAGCAGTTATCAGCGGTCGGTCGGTAAAGCTTTCTTT
CASSYQRSVGKAFF
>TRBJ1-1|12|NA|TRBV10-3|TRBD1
TGTGCCATCAGTACGGGACAGGGTGAAGCTTTCTTT
CAISTGQGEAFF
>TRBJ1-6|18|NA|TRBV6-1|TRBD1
TGTGCCAGCAGTGACCCGGGACAGGGGCTCCTGCTGAATTCACCCCTCCACTTT
CASSDPGQGLLLNSPLHF
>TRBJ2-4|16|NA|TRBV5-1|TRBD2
TGCGCCAGCAGCTTGGGACTAGCGGGGACCAAAAACATTCAGTACTTC
CASSLGLAGTKNIQYF
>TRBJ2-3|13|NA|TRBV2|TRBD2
TGTGCCAGCAACATACTAGCGGGGGGGCGGTTGCATTTT
CASNILAGGRLHF